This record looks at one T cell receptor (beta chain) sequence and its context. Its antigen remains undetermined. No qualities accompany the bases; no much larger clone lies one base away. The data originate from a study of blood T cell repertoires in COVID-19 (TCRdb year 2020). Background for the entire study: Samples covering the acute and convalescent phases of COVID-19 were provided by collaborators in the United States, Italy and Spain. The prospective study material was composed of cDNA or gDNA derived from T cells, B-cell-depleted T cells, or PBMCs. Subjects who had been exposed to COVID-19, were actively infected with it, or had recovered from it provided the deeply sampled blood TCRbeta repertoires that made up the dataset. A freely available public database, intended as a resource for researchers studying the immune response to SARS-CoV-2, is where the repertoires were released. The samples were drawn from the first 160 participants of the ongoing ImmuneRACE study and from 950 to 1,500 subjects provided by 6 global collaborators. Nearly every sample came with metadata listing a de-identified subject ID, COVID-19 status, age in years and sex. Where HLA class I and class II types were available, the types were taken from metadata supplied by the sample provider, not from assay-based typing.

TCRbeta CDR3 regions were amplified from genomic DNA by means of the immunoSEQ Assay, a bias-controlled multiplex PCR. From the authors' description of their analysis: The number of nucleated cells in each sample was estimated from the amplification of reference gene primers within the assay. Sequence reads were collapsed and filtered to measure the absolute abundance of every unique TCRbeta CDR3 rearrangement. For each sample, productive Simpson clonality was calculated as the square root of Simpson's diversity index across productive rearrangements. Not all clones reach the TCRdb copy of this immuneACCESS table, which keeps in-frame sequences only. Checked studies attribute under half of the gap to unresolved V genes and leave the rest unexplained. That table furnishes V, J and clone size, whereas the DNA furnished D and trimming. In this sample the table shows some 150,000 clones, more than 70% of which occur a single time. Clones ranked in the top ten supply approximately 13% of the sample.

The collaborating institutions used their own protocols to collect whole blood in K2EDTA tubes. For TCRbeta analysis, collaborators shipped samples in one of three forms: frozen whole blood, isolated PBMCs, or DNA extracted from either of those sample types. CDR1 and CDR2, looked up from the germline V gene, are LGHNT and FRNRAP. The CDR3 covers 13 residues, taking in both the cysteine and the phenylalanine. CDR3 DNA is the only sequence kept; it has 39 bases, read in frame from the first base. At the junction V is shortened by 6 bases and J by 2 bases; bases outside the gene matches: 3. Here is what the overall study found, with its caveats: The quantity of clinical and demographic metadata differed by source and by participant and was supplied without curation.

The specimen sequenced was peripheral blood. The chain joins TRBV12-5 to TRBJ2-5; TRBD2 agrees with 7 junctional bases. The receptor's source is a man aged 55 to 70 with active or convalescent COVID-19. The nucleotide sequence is TGTGCTAGTGGCCGCGGGGGACAAGAGACCCAGTACTTC. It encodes CASGRGGQETQYF.